The T cell receptor beta chain under discussion was sequenced for a study of blood T cells in healthy people across ages. A sample-barcoded 5' primer and a J-beta primer mix were used in a second PCR of roughly 6 to 11 cycles. In TCRdb, the 5' RACE reads were re-called with MiXCR into one record per CDR3 protein. The table has over 500,000 distinct CDR3 sequences, around 27% seen once. This clonotype appeared a few times. The data were also submitted as part of a second study, on T cells of mothers and their children.

This clonotype was sampled from a boy younger than 10 in good health. Sequences were obtained from blood.

This chain's CDR3 is CASSLGPQGEKLFF. CDR3 nucleotide sequence: TGTGCCAGCAGCTTGGGACCTCAAGGGGAAAAACTGTTTTTT. The V call is TRBV7-2, the J call TRBJ1-4, with a tentative D call TRBD1 (5 bases). The CDR3 runs 14 residues. CDR1 and CDR2 from the germline V gene are SGHTA and FQGNSA. The germline V and J ends were trimmed by 3 bases and 8 bases, with 13 bases remaining between them.